The 28 T cell receptor beta chains below all came from one sample that was sequenced in a study of T-cell reconstitution after alpha-beta-depleted transplantation in children (dated by TCRdb to the mid-2010s). The sample's treatment or condition label is to be understood as: allogeneic hematopoietic cell transplantation with graft depleted of TCRalphabeta T cells and CD19 B cells. The library was prepared using PCR. For sequencing, an Illumina HiSeq 2500 was employed. TCR libraries were prepared with molecular barcoding, using unique molecular identifiers to normalize TCRbeta repertoire quantification. The public reads were reanalyzed by TCRdb: fastp trimming at Q25, MiXCR alignment, in-frame beta chains only. Entries that share a CDR3 protein sequence are merged under the most common genes and DNA. This sample is represented by under 450,000 distinct CDR3 sequences; about 16% of them were singletons. The biggest ten clones account for 29% of the sample.

Source: PBMCs, mostly from graft donor cells, taken 360 days after TCRalphabeta/CD19-depleted stem cell transplant. The receptors derive from a boy younger than two who had a stem cell transplant for Wiskott-Aldrich syndrome, so the T cells may come from the graft donor.

This clonotype has more than one count but fewer than ten. The DNA of the CDR3 is TGTGCCAGCAGCCAATACACGTACACCGGGGAGCTGTTTTTT. Amino acid sequence: CASSQYTYTGELFF. The chain links TRBV4-2 to TRBJ2-2; D is unclear. The germline gives CDR1 LGHNA, CDR2 YNFKEQ. The CDR3 has 14 residues. V lost 2 bases and J 3 bases, leaving 7 bases between the germline ends.

The chain recombines TRBV10-2 with TRBJ2-4; possible D gene TRBD1, 5 bases. The length of the CDR3 is 17 residues. Germline loops: CDR1 WSHSY, CDR2 SAAADI. V lost 4 bases and J lost 6, with 22 bases in between. Here the CDR3 reads CASSGAQVRVLGNIQYF. The CDR3 DNA is TGCGCCAGCAGTGGGGCCCAGGTCAGGGTCTTGGGAAACATTCAGTACTTC.

The table lists this clonotype with a few counts. CDR3 coding DNA: TGCAGTGCTAGTATAGGTGGCGACTACGAGCAGTACTTC. Amino acid sequence: CSASIGGDYEQYF. The V call is TRBV20-1, the J call TRBJ2-7; D is undetermined. Trimming removed 3 bases at V and 3 bases at J, with 12 bases between. The V gene's germline CDR1 is DFQATT and CDR2 SNEGSKA (reference sequence). The CDR3 runs to 13 residues.

This chain uses TRBV4-1 with TRBJ2-1; D unclear. With 1 base removed from V and 7 bases from J, the gap between germline ends came to 14 bases. The CDR3 is made up of 15 amino acids. The germline gives CDR1 MGHRA, CDR2 YSYEKL. In nucleotides, the CDR3 is TGCGCCAGCAGCCAAGTGTACAGCCTTCGTAATGAGCAGTTCTTC. Translating gives CASSQVYSLRNEQFF.

In this sample, this clonotype turned up many times. The genes are TRBV29-1 and TRBJ2-1; possibly TRBD2 for D (5 bases). The CDR3 is 13 amino acids. Germline CDR1 reads SQVTM; CDR2 reads ANQGSEA. Between the trimmed V and J ends, which lost 6 bases and 0 bases, there was a span of 9 bases. As DNA, the CDR3 is TGCAGCGTGGCAACTAGCTCCTACAATGAGCAGTTCTTC. This sequence encodes CSVATSSYNEQFF.

The J gene is TRBJ2-5, the V gene TRBV4-1; TRBD1 matches 7 bases. Germline lookup yields CDR1 MGHRA and CDR2 YSYEKL. Unmatched junction bases numbered 7, after V lost 2 bases and J lost 1 base. CDR3 length: 16 residues. The CDR3 loop reads CASSQRNRGPQETQYF. The CDR3 bases are TGCGCCAGCAGCCAACGGAACAGGGGCCCCCAAGAGACCCAGTACTTC.

The V and J genes are TRBV5-1 and TRBJ2-5, with D perhaps TRBD1 (6 bases). V lost 0 bases, J lost 5 bases, and 17 bases lay in between. The CDR3 contains 16 residues. Germline CDR1 is SGHRS and CDR2 is YFSETQ. The CDR3 loop is CASSLGWGRIPETQYF. In DNA, the CDR3 is TGCGCCAGCAGCTTGGGGTGGGGGCGAATCCCGGAGACCCAGTACTTC.

This clonotype has more than one count but fewer than ten. This chain joins TRBV12-3 or TRBV12-4 and TRBJ2-1, with 12 bases that match TRBD2. The CDR3 has 16 residues. J lost 12 bases, V lost 2 bases, and 11 bases had no gene match. The CDR3 DNA reads TGTGCCAGCAGTTTAAGGGGGCTAGCGGGAGGGTACGGGCAGTTCTTC. Amino acids: CASSLRGLAGGYGQFF.

In this sample, this clonotype turned up a few times. This rearrangement joins TRBV11-3 to TRBJ1-5, with 7 bases identical to TRBD1. Per the germline V gene, CDR1 is SGHNT and CDR2 is YENEEA. V was clipped by 1 base and J by 0 bases; unmatched bases: 12. The CDR3 extends over 19 amino acids. The CDR3 loop reads CASSLVWVRGSNSNQPQHF. CDR3 nucleotide sequence: TGTGCCAGCAGCTTAGTTTGGGTCAGGGGGTCTAATAGCAATCAGCCCCAGCATTTT.

The chain joins TRBV12-3 or TRBV12-4 to TRBJ2-5, with D maybe TRBD2 (5 bases). Trimming took off 5 bases at V and 5 bases at J, with 18 bases between the two ends. CDR3 length: 15 residues. The CDR3 here is CASSPRSLTGETQYF. The DNA for the CDR3 is TGTGCCAGCAGTCCCCGGTCATTAACGGGGGAGACCCAGTACTTC.

The rearrangement joins TRBV30 to TRBJ2-7; 8 nucleotides match TRBD1. This CDR3 has 15 amino acids. The germline CDR1 and CDR2 sequences are GTSNPN and SVGIG (reference sequence). The CDR3 sequence is CALTGVHVASYEQYF. Written as DNA, the CDR3 is TGTGCTTTGACAGGGGTACATGTTGCGTCCTACGAGCAGTACTTC.

This clonotype has a handful of counts. The chain carries TRBV15 and TRBJ2-3; D gene uncertain. Trimming took 1 base from V and 2 from J, leaving 10 bases between them. Germline V gene lookup returns CDR1 LNHNV and CDR2 YYDKDF (reference sequence). The CDR3 loop spans 15 amino acids. The CDR3 reads CATSRGRIVTDTQYF. The CDR3 DNA is TGTGCCACCAGCAGAGGTCGGATTGTCACAGATACGCAGTATTTT.

The V and J genes are TRBV7-9 and TRBJ2-1, with 7 bases matching TRBD2. The CDR3 spans 14 residues. V lost 6 bases and J lost 8; bases outside the gene matches: 10. Germline CDR1 reads SEHNR; CDR2 reads FQNEAQ (reference sequence). This chain's CDR3 is CASRLLGGVDEQFF. The CDR3, as DNA: TGTGCCAGCAGACTACTGGGGGGGGTGGATGAGCAGTTCTTC. The full variable domain, with the rest looked up from reference TRBV7-9 and TRBJ2-1, is DTGVSQNPRHKITKRGQNVTFRCDPISEHNRLYWYRQTLGQGPEFLTYFQNEAQLEKSRLLSDRFSAERPKGSFSTLEIQRTEQGDSAMYLCASRLLGGVDEQFFGPGTRLTVL.

The chain carries TRBV24-1 and TRBJ2-5; TRBD1 might be the D (6 bases). The V end lost 3 bases, the J end lost 2 bases, and 12 bases lay between the germline ends. CDR1 and CDR2 (germline): KGHDR, SFDVKD. The CDR3 has 15 amino acids. CDR3 residues: CATSDGTRLQETQYF. CDR3 bases: TGTGCCACCAGTGATGGGACAAGGCTTCAAGAGACCCAGTACTTC.

This chain connects TRBV4-1 to TRBJ2-4; D tentatively fits TRBD1 or TRBD2 (6 bases each). This CDR3 has 15 residues. The germline CDR1 and CDR2 sequences are MGHRA and YSYEKL. Trimming removed 1 base from V and 6 bases from J, with 13 bases in between. The CDR3 spells CASSQVGGRRNIQYF. CDR3 DNA: TGCGCCAGCAGCCAAGTAGGGGGGCGCAGAAACATTCAGTACTTC.

The rearrangement uses TRBV4-1 and TRBJ2-1; 9 bases map to TRBD2. Germline V gene data show CDR1 as MGHRA and CDR2 as YSYEKL. With V trimmed by 0 bases and J by 8 bases, 11 bases remained unmatched. CDR3 length: 17 residues. The CDR3 region is CASSQEETSGFRDEQFF. CDR3 nucleotides: TGCGCCAGCAGCCAAGAGGAAACTAGCGGGTTCAGGGATGAGCAGTTCTTC.

There are a few counts of this clonotype. The chain has TRBV5-1 and TRBJ2-7; D call uncertain. The CDR3 runs 13 residues. Germline lookup yields CDR1 SGHRS and CDR2 YFSETQ. Trimming pared 0 bases from V and 3 bases from J, leaving 7 bases between. The CDR3 DNA reads TGCGCCAGCAGCTTGGAGAGGCACTACGAGCAGTACTTC. This gives the protein CASSLERHYEQYF.

This clonotype was seen more than once but under ten times. DNA for the CDR3: TGTGCCAGCAGCTTAGGACTTAGAGGGACCGGGGAGCTGTTTTTT. Its protein product is CASSLGLRGTGELFF. J is TRBJ2-2 and V is TRBV7-6; possibly TRBD2 for D (5 bases). The CDR3 contains 15 residues. V shed 1 base and J shed 5 bases, with 11 bases lying between them. From germline, CDR1 is SGHVS and CDR2 FNYEAQ.

A few counts support this clonotype. This chain joins TRBV5-1 and TRBJ2-3; 16 positions match TRBD2. Germline CDR1 is SGHRS and CDR2 is YFSETQ. The CDR3 has 19 residues. V shed 4 bases and J 0 bases; nucleotides not matched to a gene: 8. CDR3 nucleotide sequence: TGCGCCAGCAGCCACCCGGGGACTAGCGGGAGGGCCAGCACAGATACGCAGTATTTT. Its translation is CASSHPGTSGRASTDTQYF.

The chain is built from TRBV24-1 and TRBJ2-3; D is possibly TRBD2 (6 bases). Germline loops: CDR1 KGHDR, CDR2 SFDVKD. The CDR3 is 15 amino acids. V was trimmed by 2 bases and J by 2 bases, leaving 10 bases between them. The CDR3 region is CATSDSGGFTDTQYF. CDR3 nucleotides: TGTGCCACCAGTGATTCCGGGGGATTCACAGATACGCAGTATTTT.

This clonotype was found a few times. As DNA, the CDR3 is TGCGCCAGCAGCAGGACAGGGTATTACTACGAGCAGTACTTC. Translation gives CASSRTGYYYEQYF. The chain uses TRBV5-1 and TRBJ2-7, with 8 positions matching TRBD1. The CDR3 covers 14 residues. Germline CDR1 reads SGHRS; CDR2 reads YFSETQ. The V gene end was trimmed by 4 bases and the J gene end by 3 bases; junction bases not matched to a gene: 6.

This clonotype has just a few counts. The J gene is TRBJ2-2, the V gene TRBV4-3, with 7 bases identical to TRBD2. Germline CDR1 is LGHNA and CDR2 is YSLEER. J lost 4 bases, V lost 2 bases, and 7 bases had no gene match. The CDR3 spans 16 residues. The CDR3 DNA reads as TGCGCCAGCAGCCAATCGGGGGGACTACGCACCGGGGAGCTGTTTTTT. Translation: CASSQSGGLRTGELFF.

This clonotype was observed at least ten times. The chain uses TRBV29-1 and TRBJ2-3; either TRBD1 or TRBD2 may supply D (6 bases each). Trimming left V 1 base short and J 5 bases short, with 10 bases between. The germline V gene encodes CDR1 SQVTM and CDR2 ANQGSEA. The CDR3 is 13 residues long. CDR3 sequence reads: CSVEAGARDTQYF. CDR3 nucleotide sequence: TGCAGCGTTGAAGCGGGGGCCCGAGATACGCAGTATTTT.

V gene TRBV20-1 combines with J gene TRBJ2-7; the match to TRBD2 covers 8 bases. The CDR3 sequence is 16 residues long. V dropped 1 base and J dropped 7; count of bases not matched to a gene: 15. Germline V gene lookup returns CDR1 DFQATT and CDR2 SNEGSKA (reference sequence). Here the CDR3 reads CSARVLAGFSTREQYF. In DNA form, the CDR3 reads TGCAGTGCTAGAGTTTTAGCGGGGTTCTCGACAAGGGAGCAGTACTTC.

The chain combines TRBV27 with TRBJ2-2; tentatively, D is TRBD1 (5 bases). Germline lookup yields CDR1 MNHEY and CDR2 SMNVEV (reference sequence). Trimming cost V 6 bases and J 5 bases, with 16 bases left between them. This CDR3 spans 15 amino acids. The CDR3 loop is CASSYRKGWTGELFF. The CDR3, as DNA: TGTGCCAGCAGCTATCGAAAGGGGTGGACCGGGGAGCTGTTTTTT.

This clonotype was found a few times. The V and J genes are TRBV25-1 and TRBJ2-1; 7 bases line up with TRBD2. With 3 bases clipped from V and 1 base from J, the junction kept 6 bases outside the gene matches. Germline CDR1 and CDR2: MGHDK and SYGVNS. The length of the CDR3 is 16 residues. CDR3: CASSDAPLASYNEQFF. In nucleotides, the CDR3 is TGTGCCAGCAGTGATGCCCCACTAGCGTCCTACAATGAGCAGTTCTTC.

The V gene is TRBV5-5, the J gene TRBJ2-1; 15 nucleotides match TRBD2. This CDR3 spans 15 amino acids. With 4 bases clipped from V and 6 bases from J, the junction kept 2 bases outside the gene matches. Germline lookup yields CDR1 SGHKS and CDR2 YYEKEE (reference sequence). The CDR3 region has the DNA TGTGCCAGCAGCCAGGGACTAGCGGGGGGCAATGAGCAGTTCTTC. Protein: CASSQGLAGGNEQFF.

This chain links TRBV5-5 with TRBJ2-7, with 10 positions matching TRBD2. The CDR3 spans 14 residues. With 5 bases clipped from V and 4 bases from J, the junction kept 6 bases outside the gene matches. CDR1 and CDR2 from the germline V gene are SGHKS and YYEKEE (reference sequence). CDR3 DNA sequence: TGTGCCAGCAGAGGGACTAGCGCCTCTTACGAGCAGTACTTC. This translates into CASRGTSASYEQYF.